This entry lists 27 T cell receptor beta chains sequenced from one sample in a study of immune evolution from preneoplasia to lung adenocarcinoma (TCRdb year 2021). The library came from the immunoSEQ multiplex PCR assay. TCRdb mirrors the immuneACCESS table, restricted to in-frame sequences. Some clones are absent from its copies; in checked studies, under half trace to an unresolved V gene, and the reason for the others is unknown. For this sample there are about 14,000 clones; roughly 80% appear just once. The ten largest clones add up to around 4% of the sample. The specimen sequenced was FFPE minimally invasive lung adenocarcinoma tissue. The cell subset or site label for this specimen denotes: micro-invasive lung adenocarcinoma (MIA). The receptors come from a person aged 70 to 79 with lung adenocarcinoma.

The chain employs TRBV28 and TRBJ2-7; 11 positions match TRBD1. V lost 2 bases, J lost 2 bases, and 2 bases stayed unmatched. Germline CDR1 and CDR2: MDHEN and SYDVKM. The CDR3 spans 15 residues. As DNA, the CDR3 is TGTGCCAGCAGTTTAGGGACAGGGGGTGCCTACGAGCAGTACTTC. Its translation is CASSLGTGGAYEQYF. Together with reference TRBV28 and TRBJ2-7, the CDR3 gives the full variable domain: DVKVTQSSRYLVKRTGEKVFLECVQDMDHENMFWYRQDPGLGLRLIYFSYDVKMKEKGDIPEGYSVSREKKERFSLILESASTNQTSMYLCASSLGTGGAYEQYFGPGTRLTVT.

This clone was counted only a few times. The chain is built from TRBV4-2 and TRBJ2-2; 10 bases are a match to TRBD1. The CDR3 has 15 amino acids. Per germline, CDR1 LGHNA and CDR2 YNFKEQ. With 4 bases clipped from V and 3 bases from J, the junction kept 2 bases outside the gene matches. In DNA, the CDR3 is TGTGCCAGCAGCCTAGGGACAGGGGACACCGGGGAGCTGTTTTTT. This encodes CASSLGTGDTGELFF.

The CDR3 region is CAWSHGGIYNEQFF. CDR3 DNA: TGTGCCTGGAGCCACGGGGGGATCTACAATGAGCAGTTCTTC. The chain recombines TRBV30 with TRBJ2-1; 7 nucleotides match TRBD2. The CDR3 extends over 14 amino acids. Germline CDR1 reads GTSNPN; CDR2 reads SVGIG (reference sequence). The ends lost 3 bases at V and 3 bases at J; junction bases unmatched: 5.

The chain has TRBV5-6 and TRBJ1-3, with D unclear. V lost 2 bases and J lost 3, with 3 bases in between. This CDR3 spans 12 amino acids. Germline CDR1 is SGHDT and CDR2 is YYEEEE. In DNA, the CDR3 is TGTGCCAGCAGCTTTGGTGGAAACACCATATATTTT. It encodes CASSFGGNTIYF.

This chain joins TRBV6-1 and TRBJ1-5; 10 nucleotides agree with TRBD1. Per the germline V gene, CDR1 is MNHNS and CDR2 is SASEGT. The CDR3 length is 16 residues. V dropped 1 base and J dropped 7; count of bases not matched to a gene: 7. CDR3 bases: TGTGCCAGCAGTGAAGATTGGACAGGGGGTGTCCAGCCCCAGCATTTT. It specifies CASSEDWTGGVQPQHF.

This chain uses TRBV11-1 with TRBJ2-1; D ambiguous. The CDR3 is made up of 12 amino acids. V lost 5 bases and J lost 8, with 10 bases in between. Per germline, CDR1 SGHAT and CDR2 FQDESV (reference sequence). The CDR3 protein is CASSRNSDEQFF. The DNA of the CDR3 is TGTGCCAGCAGCCGTAATTCGGATGAGCAGTTCTTC. Supplemented by reference TRBV11-1 and TRBJ2-1, the full variable domain reads EAEVAQSPRYKITEKSQAVAFWCDPISGHATLYWYRQILGQGPELLVQFQDESVVDDSQLPKDRFSAERLKGVDSTLKIQPAELGDSAMYLCASSRNSDEQFFGPGTRLTVL.

V is TRBV11-2 and J is TRBJ2-7; 12 positions agree with TRBD2. V shed 4 bases and J 3 bases; nucleotides not matched to a gene: 4. Looked up from germline, CDR1 is SGHAT and CDR2 is FQNNGV. The length of the CDR3 is 15 residues. CDR3 bases: TGTGCCAGCAGCTGGACTAGCGGGATTATCTACGAGCAGTACTTC. Protein: CASSWTSGIIYEQYF. The whole variable domain, remainder taken from reference TRBV11-2 and TRBJ2-7, is EAGVAQSPRYKIIEKRQSVAFWCNPISGHATLYWYQQILGQGPKLLIQFQNNGVVDDSQLPKDRFSAERLKGVDSTLKIQPAKLEDSAVYLCASSWTSGIIYEQYFGPGTRLTVT.

The CDR3 sequence: CAWSVSLGGELFF. The DNA for the CDR3 is TGTGCCTGGAGTGTTTCTTTAGGGGGGGAACTGTTTTTT. The rearrangement uses TRBV30 and TRBJ1-4; D possibly corresponds to TRBD1 (6 bases). The CDR3 length is 13 residues. Deletions cut 0 bases from V and 12 bases from J, with 14 bases between. CDR1 and CDR2 from the germline V gene are GTSNPN and SVGIG (reference sequence).

The chain joins TRBV6-5 to TRBJ2-1; D not certain. V was clipped by 6 bases and J by 1 base, with 13 bases between them. The CDR3 extends over 15 amino acids. Germline V gives CDR1 MNHEY, CDR2 SVGAGI. CDR3 sequence (DNA): TGTGCCAGCAGCCCGACCGTTTCTTCCTACAATGAGCAGTTCTTC. Protein sequence: CASSPTVSSYNEQFF.

This chain links TRBV27 with TRBJ1-3; weak D call: TRBD1 (6 bases). The germline V gene encodes CDR1 MNHEY and CDR2 SMNVEV (reference sequence). The CDR3 consists of 15 residues. Trimming pared 6 bases from V and 0 bases from J, leaving 12 bases between. The CDR3 here is CASRTAGDSGNTIYF. DNA for the CDR3: TGTGCCAGCAGAACTGCAGGGGACTCTGGAAACACCATATATTTT.

This clone showed up just a few times. The V gene is TRBV19, the J gene TRBJ2-3, with 11 bases matching TRBD2. V lost 6 bases and J lost 3; bases outside the gene matches: 2. The V gene's germline CDR1 is LNHDA and CDR2 SQIVND (reference sequence). The CDR3 length is 14 residues. CDR3 region: CASRLAGETDTQYF. CDR3 DNA: TGTGCCAGTAGACTAGCGGGGGAAACAGATACGCAGTATTTT.

The V gene is TRBV19, the J gene TRBJ1-5, with D hard to call. Between the trimmed V and J ends, which lost 4 bases and 4 bases, there was a span of 17 bases. Germline V gene sequence: CDR1 LNHDA, CDR2 SQIVND (reference sequence). The CDR3 runs to 16 residues. Here the CDR3 reads CASSTPLQRENQPQHF. For the CDR3, the DNA is TGTGCCAGTAGTACACCGCTACAGAGAGAAAATCAGCCCCAGCATTTT. Supplemented by reference TRBV19 and TRBJ1-5, the full variable domain reads DGGITQSPKYLFRKEGQNVTLSCEQNLNHDAMYWYRQDPGQGLRLIYYSQIVNDFQKGDIAEGYSVSREKKESFPLTVTSAQKNPTAFYLCASSTPLQRENQPQHFGDGTRLSIL.

The V and J genes are TRBV11-3 and TRBJ2-3; either TRBD1 or TRBD2 may fit D (5 bases each). V lost 1 base, J lost 4 bases, and 12 bases lay in between. From germline, CDR1 is SGHNT and CDR2 YENEEA. The CDR3 contains 15 residues. The CDR3 DNA reads as TGTGCCAGCAGCTTAGGGGACGAATCCGCAGATACGCAGTATTTT. Protein: CASSLGDESADTQYF.

In its sample, this clone was seen once. The chain couples TRBV7-8 to TRBJ1-2; 7 bases align to TRBD1. The V gene's germline CDR1 is SGHVS and CDR2 FQNEAQ. The junction had 13 bases not matched to a gene; V was cut back by 8 bases and J by 1 base. The CDR3 is 16 amino acids. In DNA, the CDR3 is TGTGCCAGCCTCGGAGAAGGAGGGGGCTTTAACTATGGCTACACCTTC. Translated, it gives CASLGEGGGFNYGYTF.

V is TRBV10-1 and J is TRBJ1-1; 10 positions agree with TRBD1. CDR1 and CDR2 (germline): WNHNN, SYGVQD (reference sequence). The CDR3 is 13 residues long. After removal of 0 bases from V and 10 bases from J, the junction contained 2 bases not matched to a gene. The CDR3 is CASSESRTGGAFF. CDR3 DNA: TGCGCCAGCAGTGAGTCGAGGACAGGGGGAGCTTTCTTT.

The J gene is TRBJ1-1, the V gene TRBV2; D uncertain. The CDR3 is 13 residues long. CDR1 is SNHLY, CDR2 FYNNEI, per germline. V was cut by 4 bases and J by 10 bases, with 16 bases left in between. The CDR3 nucleotides are TGTGCCAGCAGTGTCCGCGGCTCTTACGGAGCTTTCTTT. The encoded protein is CASSVRGSYGAFF.

The chain is built from TRBV5-4 and TRBJ1-2, with 7 bases matching TRBD1. The CDR3 length is 13 residues. Germline CDR1 reads SGHNT; CDR2 reads YYREEE (reference sequence). V lost 3 bases to trimming and J lost 8 bases; unmatched junction nucleotides: 7. CDR3 loop: CASSSQGGEGYTF. The CDR3 DNA is TGTGCCAGCAGCTCCCAGGGGGGGGAGGGCTACACCTTC. The whole variable domain, filled in from reference TRBV5-4 and TRBJ1-2, reads ETGVTQSPTHLIKTRGQQVTLRCSSQSGHNTVSWYQQALGQGPQFIFQYYREEENGRGNFPPRFSGLQFPNYSSELNVNALELDDSALYLCASSSQGGEGYTFGSGTRLTVV.

The J gene is TRBJ1-2, the V gene TRBV5-6; 9 bases fit TRBD1. V was clipped by 4 bases and J by 7 bases; unmatched bases: 8. The CDR3 totals 14 residues. CDR1 and CDR2 from the germline V gene are SGHDT and YYEEEE. The CDR3 nucleotides read TGTGCCAGCAGCATGGGACAGGGTTCTTTTGGCTACACCTTC. Protein: CASSMGQGSFGYTF. The variable domain in full, completed from reference TRBV5-6 and TRBJ1-2, reads DAGVTQSPTHLIKTRGQQVTLRCSPKSGHDTVSWYQQALGQGPQFIFQYYEEEERQRGNFPDRFSGHQFPNYSSELNVNALLLGDSALYLCASSMGQGSFGYTFGSGTRLTVV.

The CDR3 region is CASSLDGTENNEQFF. As DNA, the CDR3 is TGTGCCAGCAGCTTGGACGGCACGGAAAACAATGAGCAGTTCTTC. The chain has TRBV7-3 and TRBJ2-1; no reliable D call. CDR3 size: 15 residues. Trimming cost V 3 bases and J 5 bases, with 14 bases left between them. Germline CDR1 reads SGHTA; CDR2 reads FQGTGA.

This chain uses TRBV5-1 with TRBJ2-1; 7 nucleotides align to TRBD1. J lost 4 bases, V lost 2 bases, and 3 bases had no gene match. Germline-derived CDR1 and CDR2 are SGHRS and YFSETQ. This CDR3 comprises 14 residues. CDR3 region: CASSFGTDYNEQFF. The CDR3, as DNA: TGCGCCAGCAGCTTTGGGACAGATTACAATGAGCAGTTCTTC.

This chain links TRBV11-3 with TRBJ2-1, with TRBD1 identical over 9 bases. CDR3 length: 15 amino acids. Germline V gene sequence: CDR1 SGHNT, CDR2 YENEEA. The V segment lost 6 bases and the J segment 4 bases; nucleotides outside the gene matches: 7. DNA of the CDR3: TGTGCCAGCAGTTTCTCAGGACAGGGGTACAATGAGCAGTTCTTC. Amino acids: CASSFSGQGYNEQFF.

V and J are TRBV7-2 and TRBJ2-3; D gene uncertain. This CDR3 has 14 residues. CDR1 and CDR2 from the germline V gene are SGHTA and FQGNSA. V was trimmed by 1 base and J by 11 bases, leaving 16 bases between them. DNA for the CDR3: TGTGCCAGCAGCTTAGATTACCGGACGGACGAGCAGTATTTT. This sequence encodes CASSLDYRTDEQYF.

This chain joins TRBV11-2 and TRBJ1-1; D is possibly TRBD1 (5 bases). The ends were cut back, 0 bases at V and 2 bases at J, with 10 bases in the middle. The CDR3 is 15 amino acids. Looked up from germline, CDR1 is SGHAT and CDR2 is FQNNGV. This chain's CDR3 is CASSLDGWDNTEAFF. In nucleotides, the CDR3 is TGTGCCAGCAGCTTAGACGGGTGGGACAACACTGAAGCTTTCTTT.

V is TRBV7-3 and J is TRBJ2-1; D remains unclear. Germline loops: CDR1 SGHTA, CDR2 FQGTGA. Trimming shortened V by 4 bases and J by 6 bases, and 13 bases separated the two germline ends. This CDR3 spans 14 amino acids. In DNA form, the CDR3 reads TGTGCCAGCAGCTCCTATCGCCCCCCCAATGAGCAGTTCTTC. Its protein is CASSSYRPPNEQFF.

This clone was seen more than once but under ten times. The rearrangement uses TRBV5-5 and TRBJ2-1; 7 bases agree with TRBD2. Looked up from germline, CDR1 is SGHKS and CDR2 is YYEKEE (reference sequence). V lost 4 bases and J lost 0; bases outside the gene matches: 7. There are 16 residues in the CDR3. In nucleotides, the CDR3 is TGTGCCAGCAGCCGACCCGGGGGGAGCTCCTACAATGAGCAGTTCTTC. Translated, it gives CASSRPGGSSYNEQFF.

The J gene is TRBJ2-1, the V gene TRBV7-2; 7 positions agree with TRBD2. The V segment lost 3 bases and the J segment 10 bases; nucleotides outside the gene matches: 6. Germline assignment: CDR1 SGHTA and CDR2 FQGNSA. The CDR3 loop spans 13 amino acids. CDR3: CASSLGREREQFF. The DNA of the CDR3 is TGTGCCAGCAGCTTGGGGAGGGAACGAGAGCAGTTCTTC. Variable domain in full (rest from reference TRBV7-2 and TRBJ2-1): GAGVSQSPSNKVTEKGKDVELRCDPISGHTALYWYRQSLGQGLEFLIYFQGNSAPDKSGLPSDRFSAERTGGSVSTLTIQRTQQEDSAVYLCASSLGREREQFFGPGTRLTVL.

This clone was observed a few times. CDR3 sequence: CASSGSGGAGEQFF. The DNA of the CDR3 is TGTGCCAGCAGTGGCAGCGGGGGGGCCGGTGAGCAGTTCTTC. The chain combines TRBV6-4 with TRBJ2-1, with 10 nucleotides matching TRBD2. V was clipped by 4 bases and J by 9 bases; unmatched bases: 6. The CDR3 has 14 residues. CDR1 is MRHNA, CDR2 SNTAGT, per germline.